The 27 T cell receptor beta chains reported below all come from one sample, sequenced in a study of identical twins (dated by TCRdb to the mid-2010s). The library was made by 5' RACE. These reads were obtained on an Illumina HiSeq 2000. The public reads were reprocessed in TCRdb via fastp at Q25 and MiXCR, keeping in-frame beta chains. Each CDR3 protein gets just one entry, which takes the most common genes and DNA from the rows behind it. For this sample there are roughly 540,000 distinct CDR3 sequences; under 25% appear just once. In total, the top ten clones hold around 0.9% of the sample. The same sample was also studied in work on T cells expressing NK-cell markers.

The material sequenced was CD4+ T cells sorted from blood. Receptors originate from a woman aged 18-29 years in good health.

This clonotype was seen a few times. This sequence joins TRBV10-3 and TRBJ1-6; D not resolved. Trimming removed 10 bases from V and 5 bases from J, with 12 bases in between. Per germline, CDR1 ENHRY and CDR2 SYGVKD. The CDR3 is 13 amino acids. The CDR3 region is CATRRGDNSPLHF. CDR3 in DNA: TGTGCCACTCGGCGTGGGGATAATTCACCCCTCCACTTT.

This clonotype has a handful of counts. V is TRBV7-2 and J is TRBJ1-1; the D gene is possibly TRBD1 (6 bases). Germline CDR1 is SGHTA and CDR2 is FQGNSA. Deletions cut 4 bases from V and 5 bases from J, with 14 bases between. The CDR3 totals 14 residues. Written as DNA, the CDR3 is TGTGCCAGCAGCTCCACAGGGACGGCAACTGAAGCTTTCTTT. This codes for CASSSTGTATEAFF.

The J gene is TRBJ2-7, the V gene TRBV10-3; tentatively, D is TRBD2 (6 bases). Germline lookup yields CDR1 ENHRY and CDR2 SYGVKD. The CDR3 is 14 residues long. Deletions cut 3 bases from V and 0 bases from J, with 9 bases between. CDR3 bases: TGTGCCATCAGTGAAGGGACTTCCTCCTACGAGCAGTACTTC. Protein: CAISEGTSSYEQYF.

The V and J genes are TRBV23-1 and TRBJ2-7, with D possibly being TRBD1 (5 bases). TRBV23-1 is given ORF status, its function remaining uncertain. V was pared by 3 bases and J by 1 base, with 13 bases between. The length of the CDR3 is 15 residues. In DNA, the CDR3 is TGCGCCAGCAGTCATCCTTCCACAGGATCCTACGAGCAGTACTTC. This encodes CASSHPSTGSYEQYF.

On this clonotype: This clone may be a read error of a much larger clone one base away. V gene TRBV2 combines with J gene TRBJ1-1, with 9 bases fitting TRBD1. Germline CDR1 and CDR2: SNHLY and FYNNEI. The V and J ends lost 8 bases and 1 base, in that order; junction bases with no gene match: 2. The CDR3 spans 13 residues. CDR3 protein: CASWGQGNTEAFF. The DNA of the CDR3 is TGTGCCAGCTGGGGACAGGGGAACACTGAAGCTTTCTTT. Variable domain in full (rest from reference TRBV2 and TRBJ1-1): EPEVTQTPSHQVTQMGQEVILRCVPISNHLYFYWYRQILGQKVEFLVSFYNNEISEKSEIFDDQFSVERPDGSNFTLKIRSTKLEDSAMYFCASWGQGNTEAFFGQGTRLTVV.

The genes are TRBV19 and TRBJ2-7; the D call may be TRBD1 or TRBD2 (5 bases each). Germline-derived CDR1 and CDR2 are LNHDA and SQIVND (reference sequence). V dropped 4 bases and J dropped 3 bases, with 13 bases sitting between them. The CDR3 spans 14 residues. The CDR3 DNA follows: TGTGCCAGTAGTAACCGGGACCGTTACTACGAGCAGTACTTC. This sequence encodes CASSNRDRYYEQYF.

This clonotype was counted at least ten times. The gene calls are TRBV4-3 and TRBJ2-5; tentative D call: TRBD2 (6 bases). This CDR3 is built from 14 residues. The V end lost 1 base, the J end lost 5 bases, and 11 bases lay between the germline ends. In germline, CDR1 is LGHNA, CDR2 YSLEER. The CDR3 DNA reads TGCGCCAGCAGCCAAGCGGGGGTTGGCGAGACCCAGTACTTC. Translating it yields CASSQAGVGETQYF.

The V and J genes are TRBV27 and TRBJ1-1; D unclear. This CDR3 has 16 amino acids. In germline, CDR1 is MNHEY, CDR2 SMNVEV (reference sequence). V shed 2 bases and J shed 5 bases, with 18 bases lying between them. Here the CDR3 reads CASSLKWKGLGTEAFF. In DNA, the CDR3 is TGTGCCAGCAGTTTAAAATGGAAGGGTTTAGGAACTGAAGCTTTCTTT.

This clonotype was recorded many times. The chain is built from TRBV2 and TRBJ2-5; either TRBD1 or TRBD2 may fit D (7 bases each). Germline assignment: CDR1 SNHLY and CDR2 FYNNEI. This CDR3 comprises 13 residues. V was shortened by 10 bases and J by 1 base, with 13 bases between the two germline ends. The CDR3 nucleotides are TGTGCCACCAGGGGGGGCATCCAAGAGACCCAGTACTTC. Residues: CATRGGIQETQYF.

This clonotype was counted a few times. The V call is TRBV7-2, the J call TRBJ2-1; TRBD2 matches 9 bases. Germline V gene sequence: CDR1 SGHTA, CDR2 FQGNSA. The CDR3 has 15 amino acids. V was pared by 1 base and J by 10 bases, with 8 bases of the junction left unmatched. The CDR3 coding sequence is TGTGCCAGCAGCTTAGTCGCGGGAGGGGCAGGAGAGCAGTTCTTC. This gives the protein CASSLVAGGAGEQFF.

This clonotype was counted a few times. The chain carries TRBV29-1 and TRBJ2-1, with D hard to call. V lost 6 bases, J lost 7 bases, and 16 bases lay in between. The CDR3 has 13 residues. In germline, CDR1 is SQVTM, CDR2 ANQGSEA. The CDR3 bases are TGCAGCGTCTATTGGGGATTTAGGAATGAGCAGTTCTTC. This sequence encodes CSVYWGFRNEQFF.

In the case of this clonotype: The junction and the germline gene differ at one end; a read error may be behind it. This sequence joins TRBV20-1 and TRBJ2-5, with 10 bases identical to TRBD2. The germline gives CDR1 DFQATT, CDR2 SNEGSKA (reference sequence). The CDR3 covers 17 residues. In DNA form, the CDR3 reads TGCAGTGCTAGACTTAATAGCGGGGGGTTCCTACAAGAGACCCGGTACTTC. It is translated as CSARLNSGGFLQETRYF.

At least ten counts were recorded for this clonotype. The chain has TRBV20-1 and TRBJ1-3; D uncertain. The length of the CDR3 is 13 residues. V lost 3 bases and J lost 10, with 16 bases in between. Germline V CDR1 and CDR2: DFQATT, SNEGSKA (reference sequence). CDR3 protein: CSASMGFPPTIYF. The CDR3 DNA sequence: TGCAGTGCTAGCATGGGGTTCCCACCGACCATATATTTT.

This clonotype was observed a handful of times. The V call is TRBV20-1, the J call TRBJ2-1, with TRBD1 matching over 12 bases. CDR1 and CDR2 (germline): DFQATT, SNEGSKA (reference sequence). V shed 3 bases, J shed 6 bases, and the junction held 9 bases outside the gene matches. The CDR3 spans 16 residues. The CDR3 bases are TGCAGTGCTAGGAACCCGGGACAGGGGGCGATCAATGAGCAGTTCTTC. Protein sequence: CSARNPGQGAINEQFF.

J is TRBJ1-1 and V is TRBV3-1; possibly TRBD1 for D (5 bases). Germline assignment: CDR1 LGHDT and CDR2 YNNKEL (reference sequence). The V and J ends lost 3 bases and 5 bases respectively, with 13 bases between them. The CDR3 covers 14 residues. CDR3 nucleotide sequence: TGTGCCAGCAGCCAGCGCTGGGGGGGGACTGAAGCTTTCTTT. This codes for CASSQRWGGTEAFF. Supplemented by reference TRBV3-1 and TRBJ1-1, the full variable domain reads DTAVSQTPKYLVTQMGNDKSIKCEQNLGHDTMYWYKQDSKKFLKIMFSYNNKELIINETVPNRFSPKSPDKAHLNLHINSLELGDSAVYFCASSQRWGGTEAFFGQGTRLTVV.

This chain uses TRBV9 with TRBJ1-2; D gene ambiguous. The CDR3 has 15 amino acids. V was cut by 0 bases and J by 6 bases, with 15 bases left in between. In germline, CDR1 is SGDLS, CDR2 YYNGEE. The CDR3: CASSVEVKGWNGYTF. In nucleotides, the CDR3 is TGTGCCAGCAGCGTAGAGGTGAAAGGGTGGAATGGCTACACCTTC.

The CDR3 sequence is CSVKVASGSGETQYF. CDR3 DNA: TGCAGTGTTAAGGTTGCTAGCGGGAGCGGAGAGACCCAGTACTTC. The rearrangement uses TRBV20-1 and TRBJ2-5, with 10 bases matching TRBD2. The CDR3 has 15 amino acids. The ends lost 7 bases at V and 4 bases at J; junction bases unmatched: 12. Germline CDR1 and CDR2: DFQATT and SNEGSKA (reference sequence).

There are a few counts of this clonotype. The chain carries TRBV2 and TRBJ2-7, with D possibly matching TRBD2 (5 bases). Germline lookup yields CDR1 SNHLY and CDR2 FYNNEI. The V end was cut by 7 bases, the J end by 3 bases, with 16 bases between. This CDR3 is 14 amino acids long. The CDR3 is CASMPQYGLYEQYF. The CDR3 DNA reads TGTGCCAGCATGCCACAGTATGGACTCTACGAGCAGTACTTC.

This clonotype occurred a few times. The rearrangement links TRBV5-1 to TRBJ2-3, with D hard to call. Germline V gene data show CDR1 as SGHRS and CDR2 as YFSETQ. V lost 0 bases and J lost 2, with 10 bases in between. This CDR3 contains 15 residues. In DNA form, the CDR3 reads TGCGCCAGCAGCTTGGTTCGGCTAAACACAGATACGCAGTATTTT. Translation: CASSLVRLNTDTQYF.

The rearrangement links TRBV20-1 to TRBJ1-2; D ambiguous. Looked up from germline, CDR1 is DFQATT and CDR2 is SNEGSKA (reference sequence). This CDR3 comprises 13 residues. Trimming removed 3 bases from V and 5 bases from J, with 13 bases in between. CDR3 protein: CSARAGIGYGYTF. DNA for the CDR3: TGCAGTGCTAGGGCCGGGATCGGGTATGGCTACACCTTC.

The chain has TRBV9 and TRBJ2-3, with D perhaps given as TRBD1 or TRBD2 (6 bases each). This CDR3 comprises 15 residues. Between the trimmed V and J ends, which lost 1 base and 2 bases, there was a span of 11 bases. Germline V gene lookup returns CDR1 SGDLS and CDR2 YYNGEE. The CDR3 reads CASSVRGAPTDTQYF. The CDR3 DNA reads TGTGCCAGCAGCGTAAGGGGGGCCCCCACAGATACGCAGTATTTT.

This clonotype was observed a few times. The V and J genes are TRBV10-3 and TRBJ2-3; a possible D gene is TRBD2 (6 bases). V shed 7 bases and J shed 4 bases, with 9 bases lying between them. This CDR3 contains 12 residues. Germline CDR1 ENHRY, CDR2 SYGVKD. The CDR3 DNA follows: TGTGCCATCATGGCGGGATCAGATACGCAGTATTTT. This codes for CAIMAGSDTQYF.

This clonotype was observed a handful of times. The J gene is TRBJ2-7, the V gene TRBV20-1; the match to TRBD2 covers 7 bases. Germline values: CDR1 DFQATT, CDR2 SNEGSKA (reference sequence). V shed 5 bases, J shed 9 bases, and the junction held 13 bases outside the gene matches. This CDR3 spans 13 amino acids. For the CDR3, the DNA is TGCAGTGCTGCTAGCGGCCTTTTCTCTTGGCAGTACTTC. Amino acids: CSAASGLFSWQYF.

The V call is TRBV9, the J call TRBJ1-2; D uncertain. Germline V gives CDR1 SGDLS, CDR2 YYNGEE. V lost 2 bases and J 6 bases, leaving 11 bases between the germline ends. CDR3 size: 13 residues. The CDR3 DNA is TGTGCCAGCAGCGTCCGACCCGGAGATGGCTACACCTTC. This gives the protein CASSVRPGDGYTF.

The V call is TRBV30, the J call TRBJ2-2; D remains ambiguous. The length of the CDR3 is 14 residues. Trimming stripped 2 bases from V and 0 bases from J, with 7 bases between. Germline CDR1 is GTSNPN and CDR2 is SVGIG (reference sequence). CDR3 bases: TGTGCCTGGAGTCCCCGAGCGAACACCGGGGAGCTGTTTTTT. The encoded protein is CAWSPRANTGELFF.

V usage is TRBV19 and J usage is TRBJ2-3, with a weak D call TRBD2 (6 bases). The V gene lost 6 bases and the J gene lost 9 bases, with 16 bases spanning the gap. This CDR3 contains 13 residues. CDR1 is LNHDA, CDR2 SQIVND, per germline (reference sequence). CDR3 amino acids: CASRPPGGGTQYF. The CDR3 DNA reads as TGTGCCAGTAGGCCCCCCGGGGGAGGCACGCAGTATTTT.

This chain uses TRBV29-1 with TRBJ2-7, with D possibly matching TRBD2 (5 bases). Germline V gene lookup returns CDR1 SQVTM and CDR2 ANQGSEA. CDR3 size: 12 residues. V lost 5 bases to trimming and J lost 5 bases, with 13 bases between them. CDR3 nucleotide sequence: TGCAGCGTTCACCCCTACGGGGACGAGCAGTACTTC. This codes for CSVHPYGDEQYF.